This entry lists 31 T cell receptor beta chains sequenced from one sample in a study of T-cell reconstitution after alpha-beta-depleted transplantation in children (dated by TCRdb to 2015 to 2016). Library preparation employed PCR. The reads were generated on an Illumina HiSeq 2500. To normalize quantification of the TCRbeta repertoire, the TCR libraries were built with molecular barcoding that relied on unique molecular identifiers. TCRdb handled the public reads itself, with Q25 trimming in fastp and clone calling in MiXCR, and kept productive beta chains. Under each unique CDR3 protein, matching rows form one entry showing the most common genes and DNA. Present in this sample are 600,000 to 700,000 distinct CDR3 sequences, approximately 17% of which were seen just once. In total, the top ten clones hold approximately 1.1% of the sample. This specimen was PBMCs from the stem cell graft donor, taken from the stem cell graft. These receptors originate from a human donor who donated a stem cell graft to a child with acute myeloid leukemia.

V usage is TRBV27 and J usage is TRBJ2-1, with TRBD1 matching over 7 bases. Trimming cost V 6 bases and J 0 bases; bases outside gene matches: 5. The CDR3 is 15 amino acids. Germline CDR1 MNHEY, CDR2 SMNVEV (reference sequence). CDR3: CASSNRGDSYNEQFF. The CDR3, as DNA: TGTGCCAGCAGCAACAGGGGAGACTCCTACAATGAGCAGTTCTTC.

This clonotype was detected a few times. The chain combines TRBV9 with TRBJ2-3, with 16 bases matching TRBD2. The CDR3 loop spans 20 amino acids. The germline V gene has CDR1 SGDLS and CDR2 YYNGEE. With V trimmed by 3 bases and J by 0 bases, 10 bases remained unmatched. The CDR3 here is CASSGRGGLAGGISTDTQYF. CDR3 nucleotides: TGTGCCAGCAGCGGGAGAGGGGGACTAGCGGGGGGGATTAGCACAGATACGCAGTATTTT.

In this sample, this clonotype turned up a few times. The V call is TRBV6-1, the J call TRBJ2-2; TRBD2 might be the D (5 bases). CDR3 size: 15 residues. V was cut by 7 bases and J by 5 bases, with 17 bases left in between. Germline CDR1 and CDR2: MNHNS and SASEGT. The CDR3 loop reads CASMRATSWTGELFF. CDR3 nucleotides: TGTGCCAGCATGAGGGCTACCTCGTGGACCGGGGAGCTGTTTTTT.

The chain is built from TRBV16 and TRBJ2-1, with a weak D call TRBD2 (5 bases). The CDR3 contains 16 residues. Per the germline V gene, CDR1 is KGHSY and CDR2 is FQNENV. The ends were cut back, 0 bases at V and 10 bases at J, with 19 bases in the middle. CDR3 sequence: CASSQSHKGSSGEQFF. CDR3 DNA: TGTGCCAGCAGCCAATCGCACAAGGGATCATCGGGGGAGCAGTTCTTC.

The V gene is TRBV5-1, the J gene TRBJ1-2; 7 bases map to TRBD1. V trimming: 0 bases; J trimming: 6 bases; junction bases outside the gene matches: 17. Germline CDR1 is SGHRS and CDR2 is YFSETQ. The CDR3 loop spans 18 amino acids. The CDR3 is CASSLVPRGGQTLHGYTF. The CDR3 nucleotides read TGCGCCAGCAGCTTGGTCCCACGAGGGGGACAGACTCTCCATGGCTACACCTTC. Full variable domain (rest looked up from reference TRBV5-1 and TRBJ1-2): KAGVTQTPRYLIKTRGQQVTLSCSPISGHRSVSWYQQTPGQGLQFLFEYFSETQRNKGNFPGRFSGRQFSNSRSEMNVSTLELGDSALYLCASSLVPRGGQTLHGYTFGSGTRLTVV.

As concerns this clonotype: A read error may be the cause here, since a much bigger clone is one base away. The rearrangement links TRBV29-1 to TRBJ1-1, with D possibly being TRBD1 (6 bases). Germline V lookup: CDR1 SQVTM, CDR2 ANQGSEA. The CDR3 contains 13 residues. V lost 8 bases, J lost 2 bases, and 15 bases lay in between. The CDR3 DNA is TGCAGCAGCGCGGACAGATTCAACACTGAAGCTTTCTTT. It encodes CSSADRFNTEAFF.

The chain uses TRBV20-1 and TRBJ1-1; D ambiguous. Germline CDR1 and CDR2: DFQATT and SNEGSKA (reference sequence). V was shortened by 7 bases and J by 1 base, with 4 bases between the two germline ends. CDR3 length equals 10 residues. In DNA, the CDR3 is TGCAGTGACAGGAACACTGAAGCTTTCTTT. Protein product: CSDRNTEAFF.

The gene calls are TRBV20-1 and TRBJ1-5; 7 positions agree with TRBD1. The germline CDR1 and CDR2 sequences are DFQATT and SNEGSKA (reference sequence). This CDR3 has 14 amino acids. V shed 7 bases and J 0 bases; nucleotides not matched to a gene: 6. CDR3 DNA sequence: TGCAGTGTTAGGACAGGAGATAGCAATCAGCCCCAGCATTTT. Its translation is CSVRTGDSNQPQHF.

This clonotype was seen at least ten times. V and J are TRBV20-1 and TRBJ2-3; 11 bases fit TRBD2. Germline V lookup: CDR1 DFQATT, CDR2 SNEGSKA (reference sequence). V lost 2 bases to trimming and J lost 2 bases; unmatched junction nucleotides: 9. The CDR3 consists of 17 residues. CDR3 region: CSARLAGGSSITDTQYF. CDR3 nucleotides: TGCAGTGCTAGACTAGCGGGGGGCAGCTCGATCACAGATACGCAGTATTTT.

This clonotype has ten or more counts. This rearrangement joins TRBV15 to TRBJ2-3; D possibly uses TRBD1 or TRBD2 (5 bases each). Germline CDR1 is LNHNV and CDR2 is YYDKDF (reference sequence). Between the trimmed V and J ends, which lost 8 bases and 0 bases, there was a span of 12 bases. The CDR3 extends over 14 amino acids. The CDR3: CATRGPPSTDTQYF. CDR3 nucleotides: TGTGCCACCCGGGGACCTCCTAGCACAGATACGCAGTATTTT.

This clonotype was detected ten times or more. The chain is built from TRBV7-9 and TRBJ1-2; the D is unclear. V dropped 6 bases and J dropped 3 bases, with 14 bases sitting between them. Germline loops: CDR1 SEHNR, CDR2 FQNEAQ (reference sequence). CDR3 length: 14 amino acids. The CDR3 region has the DNA TGTGCCAGCAGTTCCGAGCGAGAAGACTATGGCTACACCTTC. Amino acids: CASSSEREDYGYTF.

Ten or more counts support this clonotype. This chain links TRBV12-3 or TRBV12-4 with TRBJ2-2; D uncertain. The CDR3 has 12 residues. V lost 6 bases to trimming and J lost 4 bases, with 6 bases between them. Written as DNA, the CDR3 is TGTGCCAGCAGCTTCCCCACCGGGGAGCTGTTTTTT. Translated, it gives CASSFPTGELFF.

The chain combines TRBV10-3 with TRBJ2-5, with D possibly matching TRBD1 (5 bases). Germline V gene data show CDR1 as ENHRY and CDR2 as SYGVKD. V lost 2 bases and J 5 bases, leaving 15 bases between the germline ends. This CDR3 has 15 amino acids. CDR3 sequence: CAISEPRQGLETQYF. DNA for the CDR3: TGTGCCATCAGTGAGCCGAGGCAGGGTTTGGAGACCCAGTACTTC.

V and J are TRBV10-3 and TRBJ2-3; 8 bases are shared with TRBD2. V dropped 5 bases and J dropped 0; count of bases not matched to a gene: 4. There are 15 residues in the CDR3. Looked up from germline, CDR1 is ENHRY and CDR2 is SYGVKD. This chain's CDR3 is CAISSGTRSTDTQYF. CDR3 coding DNA: TGTGCCATCAGTTCCGGGACTAGAAGCACAGATACGCAGTATTTT.

This clonotype was detected only a few times. V gene TRBV13 combines with J gene TRBJ2-5; 8 positions match TRBD2. The CDR3 runs to 18 residues. Trimming cost V 1 base and J 1 base; bases outside gene matches: 11. Germline values: CDR1 PRHDT, CDR2 FYEKMQ (reference sequence). As DNA, the CDR3 is TGTGCCAGCAGCTTAGACGCGGTTGGCGGGGGGCTCCAAGAGACCCAGTACTTC. Its protein product is CASSLDAVGGGLQETQYF.

Only a few counts were recorded for this clonotype. This chain joins TRBV20-1 and TRBJ2-1; D might be TRBD2 (7 bases). The CDR3 totals 14 residues. Trimming left V 6 bases short and J 4 bases short, with 16 bases between. In germline, CDR1 is DFQATT, CDR2 SNEGSKA (reference sequence). The CDR3 region has the DNA TGCAGTGCGCATCGGGGGGCAGGATACAATGAGCAGTTCTTC. It yields the protein CSAHRGAGYNEQFF.

The chain is built from TRBV9 and TRBJ2-5, with 7 bases lining up with TRBD1. The germline V gene has CDR1 SGDLS and CDR2 YYNGEE. Unmatched junction bases numbered 8, after V lost 0 bases and J lost 3 bases. The CDR3 length is 16 residues. CDR3 sequence: CASSVVEGARKETQYF. CDR3 coding DNA: TGTGCCAGCAGCGTAGTTGAGGGGGCCAGAAAAGAGACCCAGTACTTC.

This clonotype was found many times. The chain carries TRBV29-1 and TRBJ2-7, with D tentatively TRBD2 (7 bases). The CDR3 is 14 amino acids. Trimming removed 4 bases at V and 7 bases at J, with 20 bases between. Germline loops: CDR1 SQVTM, CDR2 ANQGSEA. The CDR3 is CSVGRGAQGDEQYF. The CDR3, as DNA: TGCAGCGTTGGACGGGGGGCCCAGGGTGATGAGCAGTACTTC.

The genes are TRBV12-3 or TRBV12-4 and TRBJ1-4, with D possibly TRBD1 on 6 matching bases. The CDR3 has 13 residues. Trimming cost V 8 bases and J 5 bases, with 12 bases left between them. CDR3 in amino acids: CASRDNPNEKLFF. CDR3 coding DNA: TGTGCCAGCCGGGACAACCCGAATGAAAAACTGTTTTTT.

This rearrangement joins TRBV20-1 to TRBJ2-2, with 10 nucleotides matching TRBD2. The V and J ends lost 6 bases and 7 bases, in that order; junction bases with no gene match: 5. Per the germline V gene, CDR1 is DFQATT and CDR2 is SNEGSKA (reference sequence). This CDR3 is built from 13 residues. CDR3 amino acids: CSATQRGGGELFF. As DNA, the CDR3 is TGCAGTGCCACCCAGCGGGGGGGCGGGGAGCTGTTTTTT.

This clonotype was seen once. This chain uses TRBV12-3 or TRBV12-4 with TRBJ2-2, with TRBD1 identical over 9 bases. With 4 bases clipped from V and 3 bases from J, the junction kept 15 bases outside the gene matches. This CDR3 comprises 19 residues. The CDR3 sequence: CASSSSDLMGQGHTGELFF. The CDR3 coding sequence is TGTGCCAGCAGTTCAAGCGATCTTATGGGACAGGGCCACACCGGGGAGCTGTTTTTT.

This clonotype has a single count. The V gene is TRBV12-3 or TRBV12-4, the J gene TRBJ2-1; 8 bases map to TRBD2. Germline trimming cut 4 bases from V and 3 bases from J; bases unmatched to any gene: 5. The CDR3 sequence is 15 residues long. The CDR3 sequence: CASSWGGGCYNEQFF. The CDR3 DNA reads as TGTGCCAGCAGTTGGGGCGGGGGGTGCTACAATGAGCAGTTCTTC.

The chain employs TRBV7-2 and TRBJ2-7, with 8 bases that match TRBD1. J lost 2 bases, V lost 1 base, and 4 bases had no gene match. Germline CDR1 reads SGHTA; CDR2 reads FQGNSA. CDR3 size: 15 residues. Here the CDR3 reads CASSLVGQGTYEQYF. Here the CDR3 DNA reads TGTGCCAGCAGCTTAGTCGGACAGGGAACCTACGAGCAGTACTTC.

This clonotype was detected ten times or more. The genes are TRBV20-1 and TRBJ2-7; D is ambiguous. V lost 3 bases and J 2 bases, leaving 11 bases between the germline ends. Per the germline V gene, CDR1 is DFQATT and CDR2 is SNEGSKA (reference sequence). The CDR3 consists of 13 residues. The CDR3 here is CSARVATAYEQYV. The CDR3 coding sequence is TGCAGTGCTAGGGTTGCCACGGCCTACGAGCAGTACGTC.

The gene calls are TRBV6-1 and TRBJ1-1; D remains unclear. CDR3 length: 14 amino acids. In germline, CDR1 is MNHNS, CDR2 SASEGT. V shed 8 bases and J shed 3 bases, with 16 bases lying between them. CDR3 amino acids: CASWTFEGHTEAFF. CDR3 nucleotides: TGTGCCAGCTGGACGTTCGAGGGTCACACTGAAGCTTTCTTT.

There are a few counts of this clonotype. The chain joins TRBV12-3 or TRBV12-4 to TRBJ1-3; weak D call: TRBD1 (6 bases). The V end lost 7 bases, the J end lost 0 bases, and 13 bases lay between the germline ends. The CDR3 length is 15 residues. The CDR3 sequence: CASTSKGVSGNTIYF. CDR3 bases: TGTGCCAGCACTTCAAAGGGGGTCTCTGGAAACACCATATATTTT.

The table lists this clonotype with a few counts. Germline and junction disagree at one end, which may indicate a read error. The chain links TRBV12-3 or TRBV12-4 to TRBJ1-1; no reliable D call. CDR3 length equals 12 residues. The CDR3 nucleotides are TGTGCCAGCAGTCTAGCACCTGGTGAAGCTTTCTTT. Residues: CASSLAPGEAFF.

The chain couples TRBV29-1 to TRBJ1-3; maybe TRBD1 (5 bases). This CDR3 is built from 14 residues. V gave up 8 bases and J gave up 0 bases, with 14 bases separating them. Per the germline V gene, CDR1 is SQVTM and CDR2 is ANQGSEA. In DNA form, the CDR3 reads TGCAGCACTCAGGGAGGGATCTCTGGAAACACCATATATTTT. Translating it yields CSTQGGISGNTIYF.

The rearrangement joins TRBV24-1 to TRBJ2-2, with 9 nucleotides matching TRBD1. V gave up 6 bases and J gave up 2 bases; unmatched junction bases: 6. CDR3 length: 16 amino acids. CDR1 and CDR2 from the germline V gene are KGHDR and SFDVKD. The CDR3 DNA reads TGTGCCACCAGTTTCCCGGGACAGGGTAACACCGGGGAGCTGTTTTTT. It codes for CATSFPGQGNTGELFF.

This clonotype was counted a few times. V and J are TRBV5-1 and TRBJ1-3, with D possibly matching TRBD1 (6 bases). V was pared by 5 bases and J by 2 bases, with 17 bases between. Germline values: CDR1 SGHRS, CDR2 YFSETQ. This CDR3 has 16 amino acids. DNA of the CDR3: TGCGCCAGCAGATCCACCCATCAGGGGCCTGGAAACACCATATATTTT. Translating gives CASRSTHQGPGNTIYF. Full variable domain (missing parts from reference TRBV5-1 and TRBJ1-3): KAGVTQTPRYLIKTRGQQVTLSCSPISGHRSVSWYQQTPGQGLQFLFEYFSETQRNKGNFPGRFSGRQFSNSRSEMNVSTLELGDSALYLCASRSTHQGPGNTIYFGEGSWLTVV.

This clonotype was observed a handful of times. This chain connects TRBV20-1 to TRBJ2-1, with D maybe TRBD1 (6 bases). Germline V lookup: CDR1 DFQATT, CDR2 SNEGSKA (reference sequence). The CDR3 is 15 residues long. Trimming cost V 3 bases and J 0 bases, with 12 bases left between them. The CDR3 protein is CSARGALLSYNEQFF. CDR3 sequence (DNA): TGCAGTGCTAGGGGGGCCCTTCTCTCCTACAATGAGCAGTTCTTC.